The subject of this entry is one T cell receptor (beta chain). Its antigen remains unidentified. There are no base qualities to consult, and no much larger clone falls within one base. The sample's time point label, decoded: about 28 days (+/-7) after the second vaccine dose. Because spike-specific TCR depth and breadth did not differ between the two schedules, AZD1222 recipients who got a second dose at roughly 4 weeks were pooled with those who got a second dose at roughly 12 weeks. Samples from vaccinated people were obtained from the UK trials COV001 and COV002, which included a single-blind randomized controlled phase 2/3 trial of AZD1222 (ChAdOx1 nCoV-19) in healthy adults. For TCRbeta chain sequencing, PBMC samples were collected from trial participants at day 0 and at day 28 after the second dose. The sample originates from a study of T cell responses to AZD1222 COVID-19 vaccine listed by TCRdb under 2021. Notes on the research overall: TCR sequencing was performed for more than 230 trial participants, of whom around 200 were given two doses of AZD1222 and around 25 were given two doses of MenACWY control vaccine. Trial participants were enrolled into age subgroups of 18-55, 56-69 and 70-plus years, which contained about 160, 30 and 59 TCR-sequenced participants, respectively. Findings and caveats that apply to the study as a whole: The whole spike protein was spanned by vaccine-associated CD4 TCRs, and dominant responses were seen in regions 160-218 and 743-854. Only a handful of AZD1222 recipients were SARS-CoV-2 seropositive at baseline, limiting conclusions about previously exposed vaccinees. Most participants were white British and females outnumbered males, and the authors suggested that clonal diversity may have been underestimated. Spike-specific TCR breadth and depth rose significantly after two AZD1222 doses compared with day 0 and with MenACWY recipients. No day 14 peak-response samples were available, so repertoires were characterized only after the peak T cell response. Epitopes outside the regions mutated in the B.1.351 and B.1.1.7 variants were reportedly recognized by nearly half of the unique spike-specific TCRs. The 56-69-year group was small, and its depth increase did not reach significance, likely because of low power.

V drops 5 bases and J drops 0 bases, leaving 10 bases in between. The CDR3 measures 14 amino acids from cysteine to phenylalanine. Only the CDR3 part of the read is kept: 42 bases, read in frame from the first base. The germline V gene encodes CDR1 SGHTA and CDR2 FQGNSA. The CDR3 regions of human TCRbeta chains were analyzed by immunosequencing. The study's own analysis went as follows. Repertoire TCRs were matched against a reference library of SARS-CoV-2-specific TCRs generated with the MIRA antigen-specificity platform. Breadth was defined as the fraction of unique TCRs that were SARS-CoV-2-associated, and depth was defined as the fraction of total T cells that were SARS-CoV-2-associated. Using the MIRA data, every spike-specific TCR was mapped to the spike region that the TCR reacted to and assigned to either a CD4 or a CD8 class. Log10-transformed breadth and depth values were compared by one-way ANOVA with Sidak's multiple comparisons tests. Sourced from immuneACCESS, this table was stored by TCRdb with only in-frame sequences that have V and J called. A share of the clones is absent; for the studies checked, an unresolved V gene accounts for under half, and the remainder has no known explanation. That table is the source of V, J and clone size, and D and trimming were worked out from the DNA. The sample table contains over 130,000 clones; only one count was recorded for about 91% of them. About 10% of the sample is in the top ten clones.

The chain is made from TRBV7-2 and TRBJ2-5; the D gene cannot be resolved reliably. This specimen consisted of peripheral blood, obtained 28 days after the second AZD1222 dose. The source of this sequence is an adult who received the AZD1222 COVID-19 vaccine. The bases are TGTGCCAGCAGCCCACCCCAGTACCAAGAGACCCAGTACTTC. Its protein reads: CASSPPQYQETQYF.